Shown below are 22 T cell receptor beta chains from a single sample sequenced in a study of CD8+ T cells in alopecia areata. Sequencing relied on a cDNA template that was reverse transcribed from extracted RNA. Measured with immunoSEQ multiplex PCR; TCRdb has only the in-frame clones, and not every one. Of about 210,000 clones listed, around 66% are singletons. Treatment: oral pan-JAK inhibitor, 5-10 mg twice daily. Specimen: CD4+ T cells sorted from blood, collected at week 4, from a patient treated with tofacitinib. These TCRs come from a human donor with alopecia areata.

The rearrangement links TRBV6-5 to TRBJ1-2; D remains ambiguous. CDR3 length: 11 amino acids. Germline V lookup: CDR1 MNHEY, CDR2 SVGAGI. The V gene lost 6 bases and the J gene lost 4 bases, with 6 bases spanning the gap. This CDR3 reads CASRRFYGYTF. Written as DNA, the CDR3 is TGTGCCAGCAGGCGATTCTATGGCTACACCTTC.

The rearrangement uses TRBV29-1 and TRBJ1-5, with 10 positions matching TRBD1. The length of the CDR3 is 14 residues. V shed 7 bases, J shed 4 bases, and the junction held 7 bases outside the gene matches. Germline-derived CDR1 and CDR2 are SQVTM and ANQGSEA. The CDR3 here is CSAMTGGLNQPQHF. The CDR3, as DNA: TGCAGCGCCATGACAGGGGGCCTAAATCAGCCCCAGCATTTT.

The chain employs TRBV27 and TRBJ2-7; D tentatively fits TRBD1 or TRBD2 (5 bases each). Trimming stripped 5 bases from V and 0 bases from J, with 14 bases between. Germline loops: CDR1 MNHEY, CDR2 SMNVEV (reference sequence). The CDR3 spans 15 residues. CDR3 in DNA: TGTGCCAGCAGTCCGCTGGGACGGTTCTCCTACGAGCAGTACTTC. Translation: CASSPLGRFSYEQYF.

J is TRBJ1-1 and V is TRBV6-6; D is perhaps TRBD1 (6 bases). The germline V gene has CDR1 MNHNY and CDR2 SVGAGI (reference sequence). CDR3 length equals 15 residues. Trimming took off 0 bases at V and 5 bases at J, with 13 bases between the two ends. CDR3 sequence: CASSYSGPGETEAFF. CDR3 nucleotide sequence: TGTGCCAGCAGTTACTCTGGGCCAGGGGAAACTGAAGCTTTCTTT.

The genes are TRBV19 and TRBJ2-3; D uncertain. Germline V gene data show CDR1 as LNHDA and CDR2 as SQIVND (reference sequence). V was trimmed by 3 bases and J by 12 bases, leaving 10 bases between them. The CDR3 runs to 11 residues. CDR3 sequence (DNA): TGTGCCAGTAGTATTGGCCCGATCCAGTATTTT. It codes for CASSIGPIQYF.

This clone has more than one count but fewer than ten. The V and J genes are TRBV2 and TRBJ1-2, with D unclear. Trimming cost V 6 bases and J 6 bases, with 11 bases left between them. Germline lookup yields CDR1 SNHLY and CDR2 FYNNEI. There are 12 residues in the CDR3. CDR3 DNA: TGTGCCAGCAGGGGCATCGGGCATGGCTACACCTTC. Its protein is CASRGIGHGYTF.

Worth noting for this clone: The sample contains more than one DNA sequence encoding this CDR3. This chain uses TRBV7-2 with TRBJ2-5; D might be TRBD1 (7 bases). CDR1 is SGHTA and CDR2 is FQGNSA in the germline V gene. CDR3 length equals 14 residues. V dropped 5 bases and J dropped 5 bases, with 15 bases sitting between them. The CDR3 loop is CASSPRQGGETQYF. The CDR3 DNA reads TGTGCCAGCAGCCCAAGACAGGGAGGCGAGACCCAGTACTTC.

The rearrangement uses TRBV18 and TRBJ2-2; the D is unclear. There are 15 residues in the CDR3. The ends were cut back, 6 bases at V and 10 bases at J, with 21 bases in the middle. Germline CDR1 is KGHSH and CDR2 is LQKENI. The CDR3 DNA reads TGTGCCAGCTCTGCTATGCAACTCCCAACAGAGGAGCTGTTTTTT. This gives the protein CASSAMQLPTEELFF. Full variable domain (remainder filled in from reference TRBV18 and TRBJ2-2): NAGVMQNPRHLVRRRGQEARLRCSPMKGHSHVYWYRQLPEEGLKFMVYLQKENIIDESGMPKERFSAEFPKEGPSILRIQQVVRGDSAAYFCASSAMQLPTEELFFGEGSRLTVL.

V usage is TRBV30 and J usage is TRBJ1-6, with 9 bases matching TRBD1. V lost 7 bases, J lost 7 bases, and 8 bases stayed unmatched. The CDR3 covers 14 residues. The germline CDR1 and CDR2 sequences are GTSNPN and SVGIG (reference sequence). The CDR3 region is CASQRTGVNSPLHF. As DNA, the CDR3 is TGTGCCTCCCAACGGACAGGGGTAAATTCACCCCTCCACTTT.

The chain combines TRBV5-1 with TRBJ2-5; D may correspond to TRBD1 or TRBD2 (6 bases each). Per the germline V gene, CDR1 is SGHRS and CDR2 is YFSETQ. This CDR3 is built from 14 residues. V lost 4 bases and J lost 3, with 13 bases in between. The DNA of the CDR3 is TGCGCCAGCAGCAGGGGGGCTGAGGAAGAGACCCAGTACTTC. Translation: CASSRGAEEETQYF.

V usage is TRBV5-6 and J usage is TRBJ2-5, with 12 positions matching TRBD2. The V gene's germline CDR1 is SGHDT and CDR2 YYEEEE. This CDR3 has 16 amino acids. Trimming removed 4 bases from V and 1 base from J; junction bases left unmatched: 5. In DNA form, the CDR3 reads TGTGCCAGCAGCCAAGGACTAGCGGGGATCCAAGAGACCCAGTACTTC. This encodes CASSQGLAGIQETQYF. The full variable domain, its missing parts supplied by reference TRBV5-6 and TRBJ2-5, is DAGVTQSPTHLIKTRGQQVTLRCSPKSGHDTVSWYQQALGQGPQFIFQYYEEEERQRGNFPDRFSGHQFPNYSSELNVNALLLGDSALYLCASSQGLAGIQETQYFGPGTRLLVL.

This clone was counted only a few times. The gene calls are TRBV7-9 and TRBJ1-5, with 7 positions matching TRBD1. Per the germline V gene, CDR1 is SEHNR and CDR2 is FQNEAQ (reference sequence). The length of the CDR3 is 16 residues. After removal of 1 base from V and 2 bases from J, the junction contained 5 bases not matched to a gene. CDR3: CASSLGQGRGNQPQHF. CDR3 sequence (DNA): TGTGCCAGCAGCTTAGGACAGGGAAGGGGCAATCAGCCCCAGCATTTT.

The chain has TRBV27 and TRBJ2-7; TRBD2 matches 11 bases. The CDR3 covers 14 residues. The germline V gene encodes CDR1 MNHEY and CDR2 SMNVEV (reference sequence). After removal of 8 bases from V and 2 bases from J, the junction contained 5 bases not matched to a gene. The CDR3 region has the DNA TGTGCCAGCGGGGGGACTAGCGGAACCTACGAGCAGTACTTC. Encoded protein: CASGGTSGTYEQYF.

This chain connects TRBV14 to TRBJ2-1; TRBD1 aligns across 7 bases. The CDR3 totals 14 residues. Germline CDR1 is SGHDN and CDR2 is FVKESK. V lost 2 bases and J lost 8; bases outside the gene matches: 6. The CDR3 spells CASSQNIRGHEQFF. DNA for the CDR3: TGTGCCAGCAGCCAAAACATTAGGGGGCATGAGCAGTTCTTC.

The V and J genes are TRBV6-5 and TRBJ2-7; D is possibly TRBD2 (6 bases). The CDR3 length is 15 residues. Trimming removed 0 bases at V and 3 bases at J, with 12 bases between. Germline assignment: CDR1 MNHEY and CDR2 SVGAGI. Here the CDR3 DNA reads TGTGCCAGCAGTTACTCAGGAGGGTCGGTCTACGAGCAGTACTTC. Protein: CASSYSGGSVYEQYF.

The genes are TRBV2 and TRBJ1-2, with D hard to call. Trimming removed 0 bases from V and 4 bases from J, with 3 bases in between. Germline CDR1 SNHLY, CDR2 FYNNEI. This CDR3 region has 12 residues. As DNA, the CDR3 is TGTGCCAGCAGTGAAGCGGCCTATGGCTACACCTTC. It is translated as CASSEAAYGYTF. Full variable domain (missing parts from reference TRBV2 and TRBJ1-2): EPEVTQTPSHQVTQMGQEVILRCVPISNHLYFYWYRQILGQKVEFLVSFYNNEISEKSEIFDDQFSVERPDGSNFTLKIRSTKLEDSAMYFCASSEAAYGYTFGSGTRLTVV.

CDR3 bases: TGTGCCAGTAGACAGGGTCGGGACACTGAAGCTTTCTTT. Its translation is CASRQGRDTEAFF. The rearrangement links TRBV19 to TRBJ1-1, with D possibly being TRBD1 (6 bases). The CDR3 runs to 13 residues. The germline V gene encodes CDR1 LNHDA and CDR2 SQIVND (reference sequence). V was clipped by 6 bases and J by 3 bases, with 11 bases between them.

This rearrangement joins TRBV10-3 to TRBJ1-1, with unresolved D. The germline V gene encodes CDR1 ENHRY and CDR2 SYGVKD. Trimming removed 0 bases at V and 3 bases at J, with 5 bases between. The CDR3 runs 13 residues. The CDR3 reads CAISESRDTEAFF. CDR3 DNA: TGTGCCATCAGTGAGTCGAGGGACACTGAAGCTTTCTTT.

The V call is TRBV7-9, the J call TRBJ1-5, with D hard to call. V gave up 5 bases and J gave up 10 bases, with 12 bases separating them. This CDR3 has 12 residues. Germline CDR1 is SEHNR and CDR2 is FQNEAQ (reference sequence). CDR3 sequence: CASSTGSNPQHF. CDR3 DNA: TGTGCCAGCAGCACCGGTAGTAATCCCCAGCATTTT. The entire variable domain, with the rest obtained from reference TRBV7-9 and TRBJ1-5, is as follows: DTGVSQNPRHKITKRGQNVTFRCDPISEHNRLYWYRQTLGQGPEFLTYFQNEAQLEKSRLLSDRFSAERPKGSFSTLEIQRTEQGDSAMYLCASSTGSNPQHFGDGTRLSIL.

The chain carries TRBV30 and TRBJ2-3; TRBD2 might be the D (7 bases). Germline-derived CDR1 and CDR2 are GTSNPN and SVGIG (reference sequence). The CDR3 covers 13 residues. Trimming took off 4 bases at V and 6 bases at J, with 14 bases between the two ends. The CDR3 loop is CAWNPGGPDTQYF. DNA of the CDR3: TGTGCCTGGAACCCCGGGGGGCCCGATACGCAGTATTTT.

The CDR3 region has the DNA TGTGCCAGCAGCTTACTCCAGGGGTCGTCCAGGAATGAAAAACTGTTTTTT. It translates to CASSLLQGSSRNEKLFF. V usage is TRBV7-3 and J usage is TRBJ1-4, with D maybe TRBD1 (6 bases). Germline CDR1 and CDR2: SGHTA and FQGTGA. The CDR3 totals 17 residues. The germline V and J ends were trimmed by 2 bases and 5 bases, with 18 bases remaining between them.

The CDR3 DNA reads TGTGCCAGCAGCTCGAAGGCTGAGGGGGGATCTGGAAACACCATATATTTT. Its protein product is CASSSKAEGGSGNTIYF. V gene TRBV7-9 combines with J gene TRBJ1-3; D is possibly TRBD1 (6 bases). Germline CDR1 is SEHNR and CDR2 is FQNEAQ (reference sequence). The CDR3 extends over 17 amino acids. V lost 4 bases, J lost 1 base, and 17 bases lay in between.